This T cell receptor (beta chain) was profiled in a study of T-cell memory formation after mild COVID-19. The CDR3 has 14 amino acids. Trimming cost V 5 bases and J 2 bases, with 13 bases left between them. Per the germline V gene, CDR1 is SGHVS and CDR2 is FNYEAQ. From the 5' RACE reads, TCRdb called clonotypes with MiXCR, one entry per CDR3 protein. The sample includes around 530,000 distinct CDR3 sequences, about 22% of them seen just once. Sequenced sample: PBMCs or a T cell subset sorted from them (not recorded which). The chain is built from TRBV7-6 and TRBJ2-7, with a possible D match to TRBD1 (5 bases). This receptor was identified in an adult woman who had mild COVID-19 (a few samples of this study predate the infection). Cell type and time point are not known. CDR3 loop: CASSQGPSPYEQYF. CDR3 nucleotides: TGTGCCAGCAGCCAGGGCCCCTCCCCCTACGAGCAGTACTTC.